Listed below are T cell receptor beta chains from one sample, sequenced in a study of early T cells in non-severe SARS-CoV-2 infection. TCRdb independently ran MiXCR on the 5' RACE reads; one entry per CDR3 protein. Of 35,000 to 45,000 distinct CDR3 sequences detected, roughly 8% appear once; the ten largest clones hold over 10%. The material sequenced was whole blood, taken at baseline. These receptor sequences come from an adult who was a healthcare worker with PCR-confirmed SARS-CoV-2 infection or an uninfected control (not recorded which). CDR3s include the opening cysteine and the closing phenylalanine or tryptophan. D genes are given only for firm matches. Clone size is shown for a subset of rows, as once, few, many or a class of expanded clone.

V: TRBV7-9
size: NA
J: TRBJ2-2
D: NA
CDR3: CASSPFSAGELFF
DNA: TGTGCCAGCAGCCCTTTCTCGGCCGGGGAGCTGTTTTTT

V: TRBV5-6
size: NA
J: TRBJ1-4
D: NA
CDR3: CASSLRQLGGEKLFF
DNA: TGTGCCAGCAGCCTGCGACAGCTGGGAGGCGAAAAACTGTTTTTT

V: TRBV6-5
size: NA
J: TRBJ2-7
D: NA
CDR3: CASSYLGAGARYEQYF
DNA: TGTGCCAGCAGTTACTTGGGGGCGGGGGCAAGATACGAGCAGTACTTC

V: TRBV5-6
size: many
J: TRBJ2-5
D: NA
CDR3: CASSLGGREYQETQYF
DNA: TGTGCCAGCAGCTTGGGAGGCAGGGAGTACCAAGAGACCCAGTACTTC

V: TRBV11-3
size: NA
J: TRBJ2-1
D: TRBD1
CDR3: CASSLDGTDFSYNEQFF
DNA: TGTGCCAGCAGCTTAGATGGGACAGATTTCTCCTACAATGAGCAGTTCTTC

V: TRBV5-1
size: NA
J: TRBJ1-2
D: NA
CDR3: CASSLAQGKDGYTF
DNA: TGCGCCAGCAGCTTGGCGCAGGGTAAGGATGGCTACACCTTC

V: TRBV7-2
size: few
J: TRBJ1-2
D: NA
CDR3: CASSLDSRGYTF
DNA: TGTGCCAGCAGCTTAGACAGTCGTGGCTACACCTTC

V: TRBV5-1
size: few
J: TRBJ1-5
D: NA
CDR3: CASSLEGRNQPQHF
DNA: TGCGCCAGCAGCTTGGAAGGCAGAAATCAGCCCCAGCATTTT

V: TRBV29-1
size: many
J: TRBJ2-1
D: TRBD2
CDR3: CSAKRGGYNEQFF
DNA: TGCAGCGCCAAGCGGGGGGGTTACAATGAGCAGTTCTTC

V: TRBV7-9
size: many
J: TRBJ1-1
D: NA
CDR3: CASSLYLGAPNTEAFF
DNA: TGTGCCAGCAGCTTATATCTAGGGGCTCCGAACACTGAAGCTTTCTTT

V: TRBV2
size: NA
J: TRBJ2-7
D: NA
CDR3: CASSETAKSYEQYF
DNA: TGTGCCAGCAGTGAGACAGCTAAATCCTACGAGCAGTACTTC

V: TRBV12-3/TRBV12-4
size: medium-sized
J: TRBJ1-1
D: NA
CDR3: CASSLGPNTEAFF
DNA: TGTGCCAGCAGTTTGGGACCGAACACTGAAGCTTTCTTT

V: TRBV3-1
size: few
J: TRBJ1-3
D: NA
CDR3: CASSRRMTSGNTIYF
DNA: TGTGCCAGCAGCCGGCGGATGACCTCTGGAAACACCATATATTTT

V: TRBV10-1
size: many
J: TRBJ1-3
D: TRBD1
CDR3: CASTEVPGQGSLSGNTIYF
DNA: TGCGCCAGCACCGAGGTACCGGGACAGGGGTCTCTCTCTGGAAACACCATATATTTT

V: TRBV29-1
size: NA
J: TRBJ2-5
D: NA
CDR3: CSVALGETQYF
DNA: TGCAGCGTTGCGCTTGGGGAGACCCAGTACTTC

V: TRBV7-2
size: NA
J: TRBJ2-5
D: NA
CDR3: CASSLWGTEETQYF
DNA: TGTGCCAGCAGCTTATGGGGGACGGAAGAGACCCAGTACTTC

V: TRBV20-1
size: few
J: TRBJ2-3
D: TRBD2
CDR3: CSASLLAGGRDTQYF
DNA: TGCAGTGCTAGTTTACTAGCGGGGGGGAGAGATACGCAGTATTTT

V: TRBV7-9
size: many
J: TRBJ2-1
D: NA
CDR3: CASSLLKNEQFF
DNA: TGTGCCAGCAGCTTACTCAAGAATGAGCAGTTCTTC

V: TRBV7-6
size: many
J: TRBJ2-7
D: NA
CDR3: CASSLESGVAYEQYF
DNA: TGTGCCAGCAGCTTGGAGTCAGGGGTCGCCTACGAGCAGTACTTC

V: TRBV7-6
size: many
J: TRBJ2-7
D: TRBD2
CDR3: CASSPGTSGGLGDEQYF
DNA: TGTGCCAGCAGCCCCGGGACTAGCGGGGGGTTAGGCGACGAGCAGTACTTC

V: TRBV15
size: NA
J: TRBJ2-1
D: TRBD2
CDR3: CATSRVVGTTYNEQFF
DNA: TGTGCCACCAGCAGAGTGGTCGGGACTACATACAATGAGCAGTTCTTC

V: TRBV5-1
size: NA
J: TRBJ2-1
D: NA
CDR3: CASSPGTSYNEQFF
DNA: TGCGCCAGCAGCCCCGGGACCTCCTACAATGAGCAGTTCTTC

V: TRBV6-1
size: many
J: TRBJ1-5
D: NA
CDR3: CASSLGGFYQPQHF
DNA: TGTGCCAGCAGTCTTGGGGGATTCTATCAGCCCCAGCATTTT

V: TRBV5-1
size: NA
J: TRBJ1-3
D: NA
CDR3: CASRSGNTIYF
DNA: TGCGCCAGCAGATCAGGAAACACCATATATTTT

V: TRBV12-3/TRBV12-4
size: many
J: TRBJ2-1
D: TRBD2
CDR3: CASSLDLGRGTYNEQFF
DNA: TGTGCCAGCAGTTTAGATCTTGGGCGGGGGACTTACAATGAGCAGTTCTTC

V: TRBV20-1
size: many
J: TRBJ2-2
D: NA
CDR3: CSAGHGGNTGELFF
DNA: TGCAGTGCAGGCCACGGGGGGAACACCGGGGAGCTGTTTTTT

V: TRBV12-3/TRBV12-4
size: many
J: TRBJ2-6
D: NA
CDR3: CASSLDGILDSGANVLTF
DNA: TGTGCCAGCAGTTTAGACGGGATCCTTGATTCTGGGGCCAACGTCCTGACTTTC

V: TRBV19
size: many
J: TRBJ2-2
D: TRBD2
CDR3: CASRDRGLAGGWNTGELFF
DNA: TGTGCCAGTAGAGACCGGGGACTAGCGGGGGGATGGAACACCGGGGAGCTGTTTTTT

V: TRBV10-3
size: many
J: TRBJ1-4
D: NA
CDR3: CAITDGVAEKLFF
DNA: TGTGCCATCACAGACGGGGTCGCAGAAAAACTGTTTTTT

V: TRBV11-2
size: NA
J: TRBJ2-1
D: TRBD1
CDR3: CASSFTGDNYNEQFF
DNA: TGTGCCAGCAGCTTCACAGGGGATAACTACAATGAGCAGTTCTTC

V: TRBV3-1
size: many
J: TRBJ2-5
D: NA
CDR3: CASSDRQAALTQYF
DNA: TGTGCCAGCAGCGATCGACAGGCCGCCCTGACCCAGTACTTC

V: TRBV11-2
size: many
J: TRBJ2-7
D: NA
CDR3: CASSWGSAYEQYF
DNA: TGTGCCAGCAGCTGGGGCAGCGCCTACGAGCAGTACTTC

V: TRBV13
size: medium-sized
J: TRBJ2-1
D: TRBD2
CDR3: CASSQEGGNYEQFF
DNA: TGTGCCAGCAGCCAAGAGGGAGGGAACTATGAGCAGTTCTTC

V: TRBV6-4
size: NA
J: TRBJ2-3
D: TRBD2
CDR3: CASRTSSGETDTQYF
DNA: TGTGCCAGCAGAACGAGTAGCGGGGAAACAGATACGCAGTATTTT

V: TRBV7-6
size: many
J: TRBJ2-1
D: NA
CDR3: CASSYGGTASYNEQFF
DNA: TGTGCCAGCAGCTACGGGGGTACCGCCTCCTACAATGAGCAGTTCTTC

V: TRBV3-1
size: NA
J: TRBJ1-4
D: NA
CDR3: CASRSALTNEKLFF
DNA: TGTGCCAGCAGGTCAGCCTTAACTAATGAAAAACTGTTTTTT